The 22 T cell receptor beta chains reported below all come from one sample, sequenced in a study of T cells after somatic rescue of genetic block. Libraries were prepared by immunoSEQ multiplex PCR; TCRdb keeps only in-frame clonotypes and omits some of them. This sample has tens of thousands of clones, with approximately 96% found just once. The sequenced sample was peripheral blood mononuclear cells (PBMCs). Receptors originate from a child younger than two.

The chain combines TRBV7-9 with TRBJ2-3, with TRBD2 as a possible D gene (5 bases). Trimming removed 1 base at V and 0 bases at J, with 5 bases between. The CDR3 spans 14 residues. Germline CDR1 and CDR2: SEHNR and FQNEAQ (reference sequence). In nucleotides, the CDR3 is TGTGCCAGCAGCTTAGGGACTAGCACAGATACGCAGTATTTT. Translated: CASSLGTSTDTQYF.

The chain uses TRBV7-2 and TRBJ1-1, with no clear D. V dropped 1 base and J dropped 7 bases, with 4 bases sitting between them. The CDR3 is made up of 11 amino acids. Germline assignment: CDR1 SGHTA and CDR2 FQGNSA. In nucleotides, the CDR3 is TGTGCCAGCAGCTTAGGGTATGAAGCTTTCTTT. This codes for CASSLGYEAFF.

The chain couples TRBV27 to TRBJ2-1; 14 positions match TRBD2. The ends lost 5 bases at V and 8 bases at J; junction bases unmatched: 2. This CDR3 has 14 amino acids. Germline V gene lookup returns CDR1 MNHEY and CDR2 SMNVEV (reference sequence). CDR3 residues: CASSPTSGRDEQFF. CDR3 bases: TGTGCCAGCAGTCCGACTAGCGGGAGGGATGAGCAGTTCTTC.

This chain connects TRBV4-2 to TRBJ2-2; the D is unclear. The CDR3 length is 14 residues. Germline CDR1 and CDR2: LGHNA and YNFKEQ. V lost 1 base and J lost 4, with 7 bases in between. This CDR3 is CASSQVGGTGELFF. In DNA, the CDR3 is TGTGCCAGCAGCCAAGTGGGCGGCACCGGGGAGCTGTTTTTT.

The rearrangement uses TRBV5-6 and TRBJ1-1; D is uncertain. The CDR3 totals 12 residues. Germline loops: CDR1 SGHDT, CDR2 YYEEEE. Between the trimmed V and J ends, which lost 1 base and 0 bases, there was a span of 1 base. CDR3 amino acids: CASSLLNTEAFF. The CDR3 nucleotides read TGTGCCAGCAGCTTGTTGAACACTGAAGCTTTCTTT.

This clone was seen once. The CDR3 sequence: CASSLAGAEGYTF. CDR3 coding DNA: TGCGCCAGCAGCTTGGCGGGGGCAGAAGGCTACACCTTC. The chain has TRBV5-1 and TRBJ1-2; possibly TRBD1 for D (6 bases). The CDR3 runs 13 residues. The germline gives CDR1 SGHRS, CDR2 YFSETQ. The V end was cut by 0 bases, the J end by 8 bases, with 11 bases between.

This chain uses TRBV29-1 with TRBJ1-2, with 7 bases aligning to TRBD1. After removal of 6 bases from V and 4 bases from J, the junction contained 14 bases not matched to a gene. This CDR3 has 15 amino acids. Per germline, CDR1 SQVTM and CDR2 ANQGSEA. Here the CDR3 reads CSVQGGRSVFYGYTF. The DNA for the CDR3 is TGCAGCGTCCAAGGGGGCAGGTCTGTCTTCTATGGCTACACCTTC.

V and J are TRBV9 and TRBJ2-1; 8 nucleotides align to TRBD2. This CDR3 spans 14 amino acids. Germline lookup yields CDR1 SGDLS and CDR2 YYNGEE. The trim removed 0 bases at V and 6 bases at J, leaving 2 bases unmatched. The CDR3 nucleotides read TGTGCCAGCAGCGTAGAGGGGACTAGCAATGAGCAGTTCTTC. Translated: CASSVEGTSNEQFF.

The gene calls are TRBV5-1 and TRBJ1-3; D unclear. V was clipped by 0 bases and J by 0 bases, with 7 bases between them. The CDR3 extends over 15 amino acids. The germline gives CDR1 SGHRS, CDR2 YFSETQ. CDR3 nucleotides: TGCGCCAGCAGCTTGGGAAGGGTCTCTGGAAACACCATATATTTT. This encodes CASSLGRVSGNTIYF.

CDR3 nucleotides: TGTGCCAGCAGTTTGGTCGAGCGGGAAGACACAGATACGCAGTATTTT. Protein product: CASSLVEREDTDTQYF. J is TRBJ2-3 and V is TRBV28; 7 nucleotides agree with TRBD2. This CDR3 has 16 amino acids. V was clipped by 3 bases and J by 2 bases; unmatched bases: 8. Germline V gene data show CDR1 as MDHEN and CDR2 as SYDVKM.

V and J are TRBV7-9 and TRBJ2-7; D may be TRBD1 (6 bases). The CDR3 contains 13 residues. CDR1 is SEHNR and CDR2 is FQNEAQ in the germline V gene (reference sequence). With 3 bases removed from V and 4 bases from J, the gap between germline ends came to 10 bases. CDR3: CASSFGGLYEQYF. CDR3 sequence (DNA): TGTGCCAGCAGCTTTGGGGGCTTATACGAGCAGTACTTC.

V usage is TRBV29-1 and J usage is TRBJ1-2, with a tentative D call TRBD1 (6 bases). Germline values: CDR1 SQVTM, CDR2 ANQGSEA. The V gene lost 4 bases and the J gene lost 4 bases, with 10 bases spanning the gap. The CDR3 is made up of 12 amino acids. This CDR3 reads CSVGARGYGYTF. CDR3 in DNA: TGCAGCGTTGGGGCCAGGGGCTATGGCTACACCTTC.

The V and J genes are TRBV4-1 and TRBJ2-5, with TRBD1 identical over 11 bases. This CDR3 region has 15 residues. The germline V gene has CDR1 MGHRA and CDR2 YSYEKL. V was clipped by 1 base and J by 4 bases; unmatched bases: 2. DNA for the CDR3: TGCGCCAGCAGCCAAGGGGACAGGGGGTTAGAGACCCAGTACTTC. Its translation is CASSQGDRGLETQYF.

The rearrangement uses TRBV7-9 and TRBJ2-1; 8 nucleotides line up with TRBD2. Germline V lookup: CDR1 SEHNR, CDR2 FQNEAQ (reference sequence). The J segment lost 0 bases and the V segment lost 3 bases, leaving 4 bases of the junction unmatched. The CDR3 has 16 residues. The CDR3 reads CASSLVAGNSYNEQFF. CDR3 in DNA: TGTGCCAGCAGCTTGGTAGCGGGAAACTCCTACAATGAGCAGTTCTTC.

This chain uses TRBV30 with TRBJ2-2; 8 bases are a match to TRBD2. The V gene end was trimmed by 1 base and the J gene end by 6 bases; junction bases not matched to a gene: 1. The germline V gene has CDR1 GTSNPN and CDR2 SVGIG (reference sequence). The CDR3 covers 13 residues. The CDR3 loop reads CAWSATSAGELFF. The CDR3 DNA follows: TGTGCCTGGAGTGCGACTAGCGCCGGGGAGCTGTTTTTT.

This chain connects TRBV9 to TRBJ2-4; tentatively, D is TRBD1 (5 bases). Per the germline V gene, CDR1 is SGDLS and CDR2 is YYNGEE. CDR3 length: 14 amino acids. With 0 bases removed from V and 9 bases from J, the gap between germline ends came to 13 bases. The CDR3 sequence: CASSVASDRGIQYF. The CDR3 DNA is TGTGCCAGCAGCGTAGCTTCGGATAGGGGCATTCAGTACTTC.

This sequence joins TRBV6-5 and TRBJ2-3; 12 bases align to TRBD2. CDR1 is MNHEY, CDR2 SVGAGI, per germline. Germline trimming cut 1 base from V and 3 bases from J; bases unmatched to any gene: 2. The CDR3 contains 16 residues. The CDR3 region is CASSYLTSGRTDTQYF. The CDR3 nucleotides read TGTGCCAGCAGTTACTTGACTAGCGGGAGAACAGATACGCAGTATTTT.

J is TRBJ2-7 and V is TRBV9, with a tentative D call TRBD1 (5 bases). Trimming shortened V by 4 bases and J by 0 bases, and 11 bases separated the two germline ends. Germline lookup yields CDR1 SGDLS and CDR2 YYNGEE. CDR3 length equals 14 residues. The CDR3 region is CASSPRAYSYEQYF. The CDR3 DNA reads TGTGCCAGCAGCCCCAGGGCATACTCCTACGAGCAGTACTTC.

This clone was counted once. The chain couples TRBV5-1 to TRBJ2-1; 13 nucleotides line up with TRBD2. V dropped 2 bases and J dropped 8; count of bases not matched to a gene: 7. Germline V gene lookup returns CDR1 SGHRS and CDR2 YFSETQ. This CDR3 is built from 16 residues. The CDR3 nucleotides read TGCGCCAGCAGCTTAGGGACTAGCGGGGCTATGGATGAGCAGTTCTTC. This codes for CASSLGTSGAMDEQFF.

CDR3 loop: CASSDYNEQFF. The CDR3 region has the DNA TGCGCCAGCAGCGACTACAATGAGCAGTTCTTC. The chain employs TRBV5-1 and TRBJ2-1; D remains ambiguous. CDR1 is SGHRS, CDR2 YFSETQ, per germline. Trimming shortened V by 4 bases and J by 3 bases, and 2 bases separated the two germline ends. The CDR3 is made up of 11 amino acids.

The gene calls are TRBV27 and TRBJ2-3; 12 bases are shared with TRBD2. CDR1 MNHEY and CDR2 SMNVEV come from the germline V gene (reference sequence). CDR3 length equals 15 residues. Trimming removed 2 bases from V and 3 bases from J; junction bases left unmatched: 0. CDR3 bases: TGTGCCAGCAGTTTAACTAGCGGGAGGACAGATACGCAGTATTTT. It specifies CASSLTSGRTDTQYF.

The chain joins TRBV7-2 to TRBJ2-2; 12 nucleotides agree with TRBD1. The CDR3 is 17 residues long. CDR1 and CDR2 from the germline V gene are SGHTA and FQGNSA. V gave up 1 base and J gave up 4 bases; unmatched junction bases: 4. In DNA, the CDR3 is TGTGCCAGCAGCTTAGGGGACAGGGGGCGTAGCACCGGGGAGCTGTTTTTT. It yields the protein CASSLGDRGRSTGELFF.